Listed below are T cell receptor beta chains from one sample, sequenced in a study of OX40 agonist ivuxolimab in advanced cancers. The assay was immunoSEQ multiplex PCR, and TCRdb's table has in-frame clones only and misses some. There are under 25,000 clones in the sample; 84% occur only once, and around 30% lies in the top ten. Sequenced here: CD4+ or CD8+ T cells sorted from blood, sampled in a trial of the OX40 agonist ivuxolimab. The receptors originated from an adult with an advanced solid tumor such as melanoma, head and neck, liver or kidney cancer. CDR3s include the opening cysteine and the closing phenylalanine or tryptophan. The D gene is left open where the match is weak. Rows may omit the clone size; those that give it use once, few, many or a size class.

NA,TRBV2,TRBJ2-3,NA,CASSPPFTDTQYF,TGTGCCAGCAGCCCTCCCTTCACAGATACGCAGTATTTT
NA,TRBV2,TRBJ1-5,NA,CASREEFNQPQHF,TGTGCCAGCAGGGAAGAGTTTAATCAGCCCCAGCATTTT
NA,TRBV6-6,TRBJ2-4,TRBD2,CASSQIAGAEGNIQYF,TGTGCCAGCAGCCAAATAGCGGGAGCAGAGGGAAACATTCAGTACTTC
few,TRBV2,TRBJ1-5,NA,CASRDSRQGNQPQHF,TGTGCCAGCAGGGACTCCCGGCAGGGAAATCAGCCCCAGCATTTT
NA,TRBV28,TRBJ1-6,NA,CASSLKNSPLHF,TGTGCCAGCAGTTTGAAAAATTCACCCCTCCACTTT
NA,TRBV6-4,TRBJ1-2,NA,CASYPVKGVRRHDYGYTF,TGTGCCAGCTATCCCGTGAAGGGGGTGCGACGCCATGACTATGGCTACACCTTC
NA,TRBV18,TRBJ1-6,NA,CASSPQDTATGSPLHF,TGTGCCAGCTCACCTCAAGACACAGCGACGGGCTCACCCCTCCACTTT
NA,TRBV6-1,TRBJ2-7,NA,CASVGQSISYEQYF,TGTGCCAGCGTCGGTCAATCCATCTCCTACGAGCAGTACTTC
NA,TRBV9,TRBJ2-3,NA,CASSGGTDTQYF,TGTGCCAGCAGCGGCGGCACAGATACGCAGTATTTT
NA,TRBV19,TRBJ1-1,TRBD1,CASTRTGLGHAFF,TGTGCCAGTACTAGGACAGGGTTGGGCCACGCTTTCTTT
NA,TRBV6-5,TRBJ1-5,NA,CASSGRLSQPQHF,TGTGCCAGCAGTGGACGGCTGAGTCAGCCCCAGCATTTT
NA,TRBV5-4,TRBJ2-3,NA,CASSLEGQGQDTQYF,TGTGCCAGCAGCTTGGAGGGGCAGGGGCAAGATACGCAGTATTTT
NA,TRBV29-1,TRBJ2-1,TRBD2,CSGTSGIEDEQFF,TGCAGCGGTACTAGCGGGATTGAAGATGAGCAGTTCTTC
NA,TRBV7-8,TRBJ1-6,TRBD1,CASSSRTGIHRRNSPLHF,TGTGCCAGCAGCTCTCGGACAGGGATCCACCGGCGGAATTCACCCCTCCACTTT
NA,TRBV7-9,TRBJ1-5,NA,CASSLWADNQPQHF,TGTGCCAGCAGCTTATGGGCCGATAATCAGCCCCAGCATTTT
NA,TRBV7-2,TRBJ1-2,NA,CASRQGGGYGYTF,TGTGCCAGCAGGCAAGGAGGGGGTTATGGCTACACCTTC
NA,TRBV5-1,TRBJ2-1,TRBD1,CASSGSGGSGEQFF,TGCGCCAGCAGCGGGTCAGGGGGCTCGGGTGAGCAGTTCTTC
NA,TRBV5-4,TRBJ1-1,NA,CASSLEGPLNTEAFF,TGTGCCAGCAGCTTGGAGGGCCCATTGAACACTGAAGCTTTCTTT
few,TRBV11-3,TRBJ2-1,NA,CASSLAGSRQDEQFF,TGTGCCAGCAGCTTAGCAGGATCCCGACAGGATGAGCAGTTCTTC
NA,TRBV2,TRBJ2-7,NA,CASSELRDEQYF,TGTGCCAGCAGTGAACTACGGGACGAGCAGTACTTC
NA,TRBV5-6,TRBJ2-3,TRBD2,CASSSVLAGVQYF,TGTGCCAGCAGCTCCGTGCTAGCGGGAGTTCAGTATTTT
NA,TRBV10-3,TRBJ2-1,TRBD1,CAISAQGAVSNEQFF,TGTGCCATCAGTGCTCAGGGGGCTGTCTCCAATGAGCAGTTCTTC
NA,TRBV4-2,TRBJ1-2,NA,CASSQGSEEQYGYTF,TGTGCCAGCAGCCAAGGTAGTGAGGAACAGTATGGCTACACCTTC
NA,TRBV5-1,TRBJ1-2,NA,CASSFSENYGYTF,TGCGCCAGCAGCTTTTCCGAGAACTATGGCTACACCTTC
NA,TRBV6-4,TRBJ1-2,TRBD1,CASSATYDREEIKNYGYTF,TGTGCCAGCAGTGCCACATATGACAGGGAAGAGATAAAAAACTATGGCTACACCTTC